Listed below are T cell receptor beta chains from one sample, sequenced in a study of patients and donors after allogeneic stem cell transplantation. TCRdb reprocessed the RT-PCR reads with MiXCR, giving one entry per CDR3 protein. The sample carries over 65,000 distinct CDR3 sequences, about 30% recorded once. Sequences were obtained from blood, either unsorted or a sorted T cell fraction (not recorded which). Source of these receptors: a human donor who was either an allogeneic HSCT recipient or a stem cell or donor lymphocyte infusion donor (not recorded which). It is not recorded whose cells these are; they may come from a transplant donor. The CDR3 runs from the conserved cysteine through the conserved F or W. The order of the fields is V gene, clone size, J gene, D gene, CDR3 DNA, CDR3 protein. The D gene is left open where the match is weak. Only part of the rows carry a size: once, few, many, or a class if the clone is expanded.

TRBV6-4,NA,TRBJ2-3,NA,TGTGCCAGCAGTCGCACGGGTTACCCCACAGATACGCAGTATTTT,CASSRTGYPTDTQYF
TRBV25-1,few,TRBJ1-1,TRBD1,TGTGCCAGCAGTGTGACAGGGGGCACTGAAGCTTTCTTT,CASSVTGGTEAFF
TRBV10-3,NA,TRBJ1-4,NA,TGTGCCATCAGTGAGGGGGAAACAACTAATGAAAAACTGTTTTTT,CAISEGETTNEKLFF
TRBV12-3/TRBV12-4,few,TRBJ1-3,NA,TGTGCCAGTCAGAAAATCTCTGGAAACACCATATATTTT,CASQKISGNTIYF
TRBV5-1,NA,TRBJ2-7,NA,TGCGCCAGCAGCTTGGTGGAGATTACCTACGAGCAGTACTTC,CASSLVEITYEQYF
TRBV7-8,NA,TRBJ1-5,NA,TGTGCCAGCAGCTCCTCCCCCTGGGACACAAATCAGCCCCAGCATTTT,CASSSSPWDTNQPQHF
TRBV14,NA,TRBJ1-1,NA,TGTGCCAGCAGCCAAGATTGGGACACTGAAGCTTTCTTT,CASSQDWDTEAFF
TRBV20-1,NA,TRBJ2-3,TRBD2,TGCAGTGCTAGTGGTACGGGGGGACCCACAGATACGCAGTATTTT,CSASGTGGPTDTQYF
TRBV20-1,few,TRBJ1-5,NA,TGCAGTGCTAGAGCCGACAGAAATCAGCCCCAGCATTTT,CSARADRNQPQHF
TRBV27,NA,TRBJ1-3,NA,TGTGCCAGCAGTTACAGAGCCGACAGCTACTCTGGAAACACCATATATTTT,CASSYRADSYSGNTIYF
TRBV7-2,NA,TRBJ2-1,TRBD2,TGTGCCAGCAGCTCTAAACTAGCGGGAGGGCCGGTTGAGCAGTTCTTC,CASSSKLAGGPVEQFF
TRBV2,NA,TRBJ1-4,NA,TGTGCCAGCAGAACTGTCCCCGGGCATAATGAAAAACTGTTTTTT,CASRTVPGHNEKLFF
TRBV3-1,few,TRBJ1-3,NA,TGTGCCAGCAGCCCGGGATCGGGTGGAAACACCATATATTTT,CASSPGSGGNTIYF
TRBV9,NA,TRBJ2-1,TRBD2,TGTGCCAGCAGTCATAGCGGGCCGAGCTCCTACAATGAGCAGTTCTTC,CASSHSGPSSYNEQFF
TRBV7-9,few,TRBJ1-2,NA,TGTGCCAGCAGCCAAATGGGGGGTATCTATGGCTACACCTTC,CASSQMGGIYGYTF
TRBV5-6,NA,TRBJ1-2,NA,TGTGCCAGCAGCTTGGTAGGGGACACCTCCTATGGCTACACCTTC,CASSLVGDTSYGYTF
TRBV10-2,NA,TRBJ2-3,NA,TGCGCCAGCAGTGAATCCCACACAGATACGCAGTATTTT,CASSESHTDTQYF
TRBV12-3/TRBV12-4,NA,TRBJ2-1,NA,TGTGCCAGCAGCCCTAAGGGAACCAGCGGTTACAATGAGCAGTTCTTC,CASSPKGTSGYNEQFF
TRBV20-1,NA,TRBJ2-3,NA,TGCAGTGCTCAGCGATACACAGATACGCAGTATTTT,CSAQRYTDTQYF